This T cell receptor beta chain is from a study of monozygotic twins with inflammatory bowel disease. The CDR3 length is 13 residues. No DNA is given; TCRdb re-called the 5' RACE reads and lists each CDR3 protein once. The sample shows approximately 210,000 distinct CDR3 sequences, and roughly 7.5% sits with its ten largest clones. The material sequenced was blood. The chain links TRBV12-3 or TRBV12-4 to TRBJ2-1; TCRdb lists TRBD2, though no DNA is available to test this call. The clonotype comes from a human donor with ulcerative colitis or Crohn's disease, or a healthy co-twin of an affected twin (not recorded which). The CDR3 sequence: CASKGPTYNEQFF.